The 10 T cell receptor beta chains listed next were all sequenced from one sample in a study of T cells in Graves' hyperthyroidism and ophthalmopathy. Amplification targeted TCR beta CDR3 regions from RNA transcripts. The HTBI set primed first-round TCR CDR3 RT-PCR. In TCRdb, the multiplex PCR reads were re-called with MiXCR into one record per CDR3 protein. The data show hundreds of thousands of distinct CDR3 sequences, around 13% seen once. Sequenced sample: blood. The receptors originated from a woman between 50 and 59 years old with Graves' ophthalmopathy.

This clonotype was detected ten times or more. CDR3 in amino acids: CSARDRAGANVLTF. For the CDR3, the DNA is TGCAGTGCTAGAGACAGGGCTGGGGCCAACGTCCTGACTTTC. V gene TRBV20-1 combines with J gene TRBJ2-6; weak D call: TRBD1 (5 bases). Per germline, CDR1 DFQATT and CDR2 SNEGSKA (reference sequence). Trimming took off 0 bases at V and 2 bases at J, with 5 bases between the two ends. The CDR3 has 14 residues.

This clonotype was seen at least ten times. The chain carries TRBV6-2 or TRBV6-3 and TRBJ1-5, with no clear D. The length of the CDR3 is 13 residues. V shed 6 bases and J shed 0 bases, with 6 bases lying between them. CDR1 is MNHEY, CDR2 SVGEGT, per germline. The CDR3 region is CASRNYSNQPQHF. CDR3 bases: TGTGCCAGCAGGAATTATAGCAATCAGCCCCAGCATTTT.

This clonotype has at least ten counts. In nucleotides, the CDR3 is TGTGCCAGCTCACCACCGCGGACAGGGTCTAATGAGCAGTTCTTC. Protein product: CASSPPRTGSNEQFF. The V gene is TRBV18, the J gene TRBJ2-1; 8 bases match TRBD1. The CDR3 has 15 residues. The V segment lost 0 bases and the J segment 7 bases; nucleotides outside the gene matches: 5. The germline V gene has CDR1 KGHSH and CDR2 LQKENI. The full variable domain, its missing parts supplied by reference TRBV18 and TRBJ2-1, is NAGVMQNPRHLVRRRGQEARLRCSPMKGHSHVYWYRQLPEEGLKFMVYLQKENIIDESGMPKERFSAEFPKEGPSILRIQQVVRGDSAAYFCASSPPRTGSNEQFFGPGTRLTVL.

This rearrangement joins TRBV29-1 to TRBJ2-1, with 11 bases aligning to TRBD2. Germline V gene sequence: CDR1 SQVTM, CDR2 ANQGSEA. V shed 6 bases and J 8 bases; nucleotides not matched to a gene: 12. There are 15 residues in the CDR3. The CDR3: CSVNTYSGRVDEQFF. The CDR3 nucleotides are TGCAGCGTAAATACCTATAGCGGGAGGGTCGATGAGCAGTTCTTC.

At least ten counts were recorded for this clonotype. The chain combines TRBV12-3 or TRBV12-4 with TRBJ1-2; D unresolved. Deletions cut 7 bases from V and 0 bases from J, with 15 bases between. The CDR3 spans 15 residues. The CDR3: CASTHEPGSNYGYTF. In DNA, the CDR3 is TGTGCCAGCACTCATGAGCCGGGATCTAACTATGGCTACACCTTC.

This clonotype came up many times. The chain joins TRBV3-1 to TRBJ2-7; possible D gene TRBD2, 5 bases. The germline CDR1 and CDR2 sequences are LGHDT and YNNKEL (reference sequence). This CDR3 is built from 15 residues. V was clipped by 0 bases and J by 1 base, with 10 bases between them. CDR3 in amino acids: CASSQDMGRSYEQYF. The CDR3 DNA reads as TGTGCCAGCAGCCAAGATATGGGGAGATCCTACGAGCAGTACTTC.

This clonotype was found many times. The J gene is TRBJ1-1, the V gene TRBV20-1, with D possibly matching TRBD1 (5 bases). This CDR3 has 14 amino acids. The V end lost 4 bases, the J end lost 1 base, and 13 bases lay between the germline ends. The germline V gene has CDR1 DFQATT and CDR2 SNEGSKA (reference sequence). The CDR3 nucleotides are TGCAGTGCTACTCCCGGGACGGCGAACACTGAAGCTTTCTTT. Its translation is CSATPGTANTEAFF.

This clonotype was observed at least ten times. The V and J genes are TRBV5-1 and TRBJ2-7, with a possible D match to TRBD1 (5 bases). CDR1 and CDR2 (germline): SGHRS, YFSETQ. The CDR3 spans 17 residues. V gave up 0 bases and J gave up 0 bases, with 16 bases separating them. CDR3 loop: CASSLVSGRTLSYEQYF. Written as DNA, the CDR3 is TGCGCCAGCAGCTTGGTATCAGGGCGAACCCTCTCCTACGAGCAGTACTTC.

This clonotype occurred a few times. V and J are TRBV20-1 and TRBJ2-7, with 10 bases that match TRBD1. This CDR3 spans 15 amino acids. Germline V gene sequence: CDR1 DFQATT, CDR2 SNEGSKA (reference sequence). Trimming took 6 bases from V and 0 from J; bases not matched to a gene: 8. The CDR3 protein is CSALPGTGDSYEQYF. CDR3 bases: TGCAGTGCCCTACCCGGGACAGGGGACTCCTACGAGCAGTACTTC.

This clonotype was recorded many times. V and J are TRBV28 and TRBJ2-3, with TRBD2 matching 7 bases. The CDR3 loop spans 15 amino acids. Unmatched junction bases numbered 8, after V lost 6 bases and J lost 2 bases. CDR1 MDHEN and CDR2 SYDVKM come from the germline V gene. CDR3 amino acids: CASSPTGGATDTQYF. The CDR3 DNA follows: TGTGCCAGCAGCCCCACGGGAGGAGCCACAGATACGCAGTATTTT.